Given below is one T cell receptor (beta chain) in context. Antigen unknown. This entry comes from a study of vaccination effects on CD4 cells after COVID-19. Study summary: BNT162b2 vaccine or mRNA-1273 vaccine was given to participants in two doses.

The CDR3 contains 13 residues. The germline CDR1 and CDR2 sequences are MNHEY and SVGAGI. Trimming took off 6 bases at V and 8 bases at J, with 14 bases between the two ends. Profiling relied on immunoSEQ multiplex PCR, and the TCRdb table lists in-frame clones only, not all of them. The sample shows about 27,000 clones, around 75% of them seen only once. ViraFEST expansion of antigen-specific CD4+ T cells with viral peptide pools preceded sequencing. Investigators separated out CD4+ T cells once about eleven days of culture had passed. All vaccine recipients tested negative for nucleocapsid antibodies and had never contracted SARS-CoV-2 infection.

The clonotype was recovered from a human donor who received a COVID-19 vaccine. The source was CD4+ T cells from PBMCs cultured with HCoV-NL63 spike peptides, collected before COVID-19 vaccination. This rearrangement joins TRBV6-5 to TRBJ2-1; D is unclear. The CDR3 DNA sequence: TGTGCCAGCAGGTCGGGTGTCTGGTATGAGCAGTTCTTC. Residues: CASRSGVWYEQFF.